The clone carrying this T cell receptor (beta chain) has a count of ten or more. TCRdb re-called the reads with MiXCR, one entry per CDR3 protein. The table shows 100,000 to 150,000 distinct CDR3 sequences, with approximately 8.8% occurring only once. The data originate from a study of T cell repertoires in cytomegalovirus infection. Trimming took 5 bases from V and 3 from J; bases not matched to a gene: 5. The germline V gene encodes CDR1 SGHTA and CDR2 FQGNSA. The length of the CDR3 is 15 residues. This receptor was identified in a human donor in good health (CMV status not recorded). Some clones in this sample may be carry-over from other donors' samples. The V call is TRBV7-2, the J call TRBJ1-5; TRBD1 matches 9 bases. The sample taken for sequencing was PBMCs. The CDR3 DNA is TGTGCCAGCAGCGCACAGGGGGCGATCAATCAGCCCCAGCATTTT. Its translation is CASSAQGAINQPQHF.